This is a list of T cell receptor beta chains from one sample in a study of cytomegalovirus exposure and HLA in healthy donors. Clones were sequenced by immunoSEQ multiplex PCR, and TCRdb holds only the in-frame ones, with some missing. This table holds about 160,000 clones, around 80% found once. Sequencing input: PBMCs. The receptors come from a woman aged 25 to 39 in good health and CMV-seropositive. Both conserved end residues are trimmed from each CDR3. A D gene is named only where the DNA matches it firmly. Clone sizes are given selectively: once, few, many, or a class where the clone is expanded.

>TRBJ1-1|NA|TRBV7-8|NA
ASSDGNNGEAF
>TRBJ1-1|TRBD1|TRBV19|few
ASSRAGRQGDTEAF
>TRBJ2-2|TRBD2|TRBV27|NA
ASSLSGLADYTGELF
>TRBJ2-7|TRBD2|TRBV6-1|NA
ASSEIGYAGGLKYEQY
>TRBJ2-7|TRBD1|TRBV7-3|NA
ASSLADRRRNEQY
>TRBJ1-2|NA|TRBV28|NA
ASSLWPGGGSGPNYGYT
>TRBJ1-6|NA|TRBV7-9|NA
ASSPSDRMNSPLH
>TRBJ2-1|NA|TRBV2|few
ASSESAGSTYNEQF
>TRBJ2-5|NA|TRBV4-1|NA
ASSQRSSRGGSLETQY
>TRBJ1-3|NA|TRBV29-1|few
SVNRPPSGNTIY
>TRBJ1-2|NA|TRBV19|NA
ASSVGQVGYYGYT
>TRBJ2-5|NA|TRBV7-9|NA
ASSLRTEQETQY
>TRBJ1-2|TRBD1|TRBV29-1|few
SVVDRGYGYT
>TRBJ1-4|TRBD1|TRBV7-7|NA
ASSPDRGGEKLF
>TRBJ2-1|TRBD2|TRBV9|NA
ASSVAGGGGLYNEQF
>TRBJ1-1|NA|TRBV6-1|NA
ASSEGTGAF
>TRBJ2-2|TRBD2|TRBV6-6|NA
ASSYGTTSTGELF
>TRBJ2-1|TRBD1|TRBV27|NA
ASSSRGSSYNEQF
>TRBJ2-3|NA|TRBV9|NA
ASSLTSLRDTQY
>TRBJ2-5|NA|TRBV9|NA
ASSVGILGGEETQY
>TRBJ1-3|TRBD1|TRBV10-1|NA
ASSGGTVSGNTIY
>TRBJ2-7|NA|TRBV2|NA
ATRAESYEQY
>TRBJ1-1|TRBD1|TRBV5-1|NA
ASSPGQVIAGAF
>TRBJ2-7|TRBD1|TRBV18|few
ASSPGTGHEQY
>TRBJ1-2|NA|TRBV20-1|NA
SARGQGGYT
>TRBJ2-7|NA|TRBV4-1|NA
ASSQEKGQSFPFGQY
>TRBJ2-7|NA|TRBV28|NA
ASCLLGYEQY
>TRBJ2-7|TRBD1|TRBV7-8|few
ASSPRTGQYEQY
>TRBJ2-7|NA|TRBV7-2|once
ASSLFTGLAYEQY
>TRBJ2-7|NA|TRBV7-7|NA
ASSLAQGGEQY
>TRBJ2-2|TRBD2|TRBV15|NA
ATSRNSGAYTGELF